Following are 15 T cell receptor beta chains from one sample sequenced in a study of OX40 agonist ivuxolimab in advanced cancers. Clones were read by immunoSEQ multiplex PCR, and TCRdb kept only the in-frame ones, dropping some. Of about 95,000 clones listed, around 82% are singletons. The sequences come from CD4+ or CD8+ T cells sorted from blood, collected in a trial of the OX40 agonist ivuxolimab. All receptors derive from an adult with an advanced solid tumor such as melanoma, head and neck, liver or kidney cancer.

This chain uses TRBV30 with TRBJ1-3, with D perhaps TRBD1 (5 bases). CDR1 and CDR2 (germline): GTSNPN, SVGIG (reference sequence). V lost 6 bases, J lost 0 bases, and 21 bases lay in between. The CDR3 consists of 17 residues. The CDR3 DNA reads TGTGCCTGTCACCCATCGGGCAGGGCGATCTCTGGAAACACCATATATTTT. Its translation is CACHPSGRAISGNTIYF. Looking up the rest from reference TRBV30 and TRBJ1-3 gives the full variable domain: SQTIHQWPATLVQPVGSPLSLECTVEGTSNPNLYWYRQAAGRGLQLLFYSVGIGQISSEVPQNLSASRPQDRQFILSSKKLLLSDSGFYLCACHPSGRAISGNTIYFGEGSWLTVV.

This clone was picked up a small number of times. This chain connects TRBV5-1 to TRBJ1-2; D unclear. Trimming took off 0 bases at V and 7 bases at J, with 7 bases between the two ends. Germline V gene data show CDR1 as SGHRS and CDR2 as YFSETQ. The CDR3 is 12 amino acids. The CDR3 loop reads CASSLDLGGYTF. The CDR3 DNA is TGCGCCAGCAGCTTGGATCTCGGTGGCTACACCTTC. Variable domain in full (rest from reference TRBV5-1 and TRBJ1-2): KAGVTQTPRYLIKTRGQQVTLSCSPISGHRSVSWYQQTPGQGLQFLFEYFSETQRNKGNFPGRFSGRQFSNSRSEMNVSTLELGDSALYLCASSLDLGGYTFGSGTRLTVV.

The chain couples TRBV27 to TRBJ2-6; TRBD1 matches at 11 bases. The CDR3 is 22 residues long. CDR1 MNHEY and CDR2 SMNVEV come from the germline V gene (reference sequence). The V gene end was trimmed by 6 bases and the J gene end by 0 bases; junction bases not matched to a gene: 19. The CDR3 coding sequence is TGTGCCAGCAGACCTTTCCGGGACAGGGGGAGGTATGGGAGCTCTGGGGCCAACGTCCTGACTTTC. Encoded protein: CASRPFRDRGRYGSSGANVLTF.

This chain connects TRBV5-3 to TRBJ2-2, with 7 nucleotides matching TRBD2. TRBV5-3 is treated as an ORF (open reading frame) with a function not yet certain. The J segment lost 7 bases and the V segment lost 2 bases, leaving 5 bases of the junction unmatched. The CDR3 sequence is 14 residues long. CDR3 sequence reads: CARSLLARDGELFF. The CDR3 nucleotides read TGTGCCAGAAGCTTACTAGCGAGGGACGGGGAGCTGTTTTTT.

This sequence joins TRBV6-1 and TRBJ1-3; no reliable D call. V was pared by 10 bases and J by 0 bases, with 7 bases between. Germline values: CDR1 MNHNS, CDR2 SASEGT. The CDR3 runs 12 residues. The CDR3 DNA is TGTGCCACCTCGGTCTCTGGAAACACCATATATTTT. This sequence encodes CATSVSGNTIYF.

CDR3 sequence: CASSYSSYNEQFF. The CDR3 DNA follows: TGTGCCAGCAGTTATTCCTCCTACAATGAGCAGTTCTTC. The rearrangement joins TRBV6-5 to TRBJ2-1; D uncertain. The V gene lost 3 bases and the J gene lost 0 bases, with 3 bases spanning the gap. The length of the CDR3 is 13 residues. CDR1 is MNHEY, CDR2 SVGAGI, per germline.

The rearrangement links TRBV28 to TRBJ1-5; D gene ambiguous. This CDR3 is 15 amino acids long. The V and J ends lost 2 bases and 6 bases respectively, with 14 bases between them. CDR1 and CDR2 (germline): MDHEN, SYDVKM. Here the CDR3 DNA reads TGTGCCAGCAGTTTACTCCGGGGTCCGGTTCAGCCCCAGCATTTT. Its protein is CASSLLRGPVQPQHF.

The V gene is TRBV27, the J gene TRBJ2-7, with 7 bases that match TRBD1. The CDR3 spans 17 residues. V was pared by 6 bases and J by 3 bases, with 17 bases of the junction left unmatched. CDR1 is MNHEY and CDR2 is SMNVEV in the germline V gene (reference sequence). In DNA form, the CDR3 reads TGTGCCAGCAGGTCCTTAACCGGGACAGCCACCATCTACGAGCAGTACTTC. Protein product: CASRSLTGTATIYEQYF.

The V and J genes are TRBV14 and TRBJ2-1, with D unresolved. With 4 bases removed from V and 10 bases from J, the gap between germline ends came to 20 bases. The germline V gene encodes CDR1 SGHDN and CDR2 FVKESK. The CDR3 is 15 residues long. The CDR3 here is CASSLRVVSDREQFF. CDR3 coding DNA: TGTGCCAGCAGCCTAAGGGTGGTAAGCGACCGGGAGCAGTTCTTC.

V gene TRBV5-4 combines with J gene TRBJ2-7, with TRBD2 identical over 9 bases. J gave up 3 bases and V 0 bases, and 4 bases lay outside the gene matches. Germline lookup yields CDR1 SGHNT and CDR2 YYREEE (reference sequence). The CDR3 covers 15 residues. The CDR3 DNA is TGTGCCAGCAGCTTGGGGGGTAGCGGGAGCTACGAGCAGTACTTC. Translating gives CASSLGGSGSYEQYF.

V usage is TRBV2 and J usage is TRBJ2-5; 9 nucleotides agree with TRBD1. The germline CDR1 and CDR2 sequences are SNHLY and FYNNEI. The CDR3 covers 12 residues. V shed 7 bases, J shed 5 bases, and the junction held 2 bases outside the gene matches. The CDR3 loop reads CASKGTGETQYF. The CDR3 DNA follows: TGTGCCAGCAAAGGGACAGGGGAGACCCAGTACTTC.

The V gene is TRBV6-1, the J gene TRBJ2-2; TRBD1 matches at 7 bases. With V trimmed by 6 bases and J by 1 base, 5 bases remained unmatched. CDR3 length: 15 residues. Germline CDR1 and CDR2: MNHNS and SASEGT. The CDR3 region is CASRWGTVNTGELFF. CDR3 nucleotides: TGTGCCAGCAGATGGGGGACAGTGAACACCGGGGAGCTGTTTTTT.

J is TRBJ2-2 and V is TRBV10-1; 7 nucleotides align to TRBD1. Germline values: CDR1 WNHNN, CDR2 SYGVQD (reference sequence). The junction had 0 bases not matched to a gene; V was cut back by 4 bases and J by 1 base. The CDR3 is made up of 14 amino acids. The CDR3 loop is CASSAGGNTGELFF. The CDR3 region has the DNA TGCGCCAGCAGTGCAGGGGGGAACACCGGGGAGCTGTTTTTT.

This clone was recorded only once. The chain uses TRBV5-6 and TRBJ1-2, with TRBD1 identical over 8 bases. Germline CDR1 is SGHDT and CDR2 is YYEEEE. CDR3 size: 17 residues. V gave up 4 bases and J gave up 3 bases; unmatched junction bases: 14. CDR3 nucleotides: TGTGCCAGCAGCGCGCTTGGACTAGGGACAGGATACTATGGCTACACCTTC. This sequence encodes CASSALGLGTGYYGYTF.

CDR3 sequence: CASRPTGADEQYF. The CDR3 DNA is TGTGCCAGCAGACCGACAGGGGCCGACGAGCAGTACTTC. The chain recombines TRBV2 with TRBJ2-7, with 8 positions matching TRBD1. CDR3 length: 13 residues. V trimming: 6 bases; J trimming: 5 bases; junction bases outside the gene matches: 6. Germline V gene lookup returns CDR1 SNHLY and CDR2 FYNNEI.